A single sample gave rise to the 27 T cell receptor beta chains below, sequenced in a study of siplizumab effects on memory and regulatory T cells (dated by TCRdb to about 2019). The library was prepared using the immunoSEQ multiplex PCR assay. Imported from immuneACCESS, the table was reduced by TCRdb to in-frame sequences with V and J called. These copies leave out some clones; in studies compared against another copy, an unresolved V gene accounts for under half, and the cause of the remainder is not known. The sample includes about 100,000 clones, with roughly nine tenths observed a single time. The ten top clones hold around 0.7% of the sample. Sequencing input: Tregs sorted from blood. These receptors were obtained from a human donor in good health.

V and J are TRBV28 and TRBJ2-2; no clear D. V shed 6 bases and J shed 4 bases, with 9 bases lying between them. Germline CDR1 is MDHEN and CDR2 is SYDVKM. The CDR3 contains 13 residues. CDR3 protein: CASRFSGTGELFF. The CDR3 DNA follows: TGTGCCAGCAGATTCAGTGGCACCGGGGAGCTGTTTTTT.

The chain combines TRBV6-1 with TRBJ1-2; no definite D call. The CDR3 is 12 residues long. The germline CDR1 and CDR2 sequences are MNHNS and SASEGT. V was cut by 3 bases and J by 7 bases, with 9 bases left in between. CDR3 protein: CASSESKSGYTF. CDR3 sequence (DNA): TGTGCCAGCAGTGAGTCTAAGAGTGGCTACACCTTC.

The chain couples TRBV7-2 to TRBJ2-7; the D gene is possibly TRBD1 (6 bases). The CDR3 runs to 14 residues. V lost 4 bases, J lost 2 bases, and 12 bases lay in between. Germline lookup yields CDR1 SGHTA and CDR2 FQGNSA. This CDR3 reads CASSSRRQAYEQYF. In DNA, the CDR3 is TGTGCCAGCAGCTCCCGCCGACAGGCCTACGAGCAGTACTTC.

This chain's CDR3 is CAWSVGPSGRNTGELFF. The CDR3 DNA sequence: TGTGCCTGGAGTGTAGGTCCTAGCGGGAGGAACACCGGGGAGCTGTTTTTT. V gene TRBV30 combines with J gene TRBJ2-2; TRBD2 aligns across 10 bases. The CDR3 contains 17 residues. With 0 bases clipped from V and 1 base from J, the junction kept 5 bases outside the gene matches. Germline CDR1 reads GTSNPN; CDR2 reads SVGIG (reference sequence).

The chain joins TRBV23-1 to TRBJ2-7; D remains ambiguous. TRBV23-1 is an ORF, and what it does is uncertain. The CDR3 sequence is 12 residues long. Trimming took 0 bases from V and 3 from J, leaving 3 bases between them. The CDR3 DNA sequence: TGCGCCAGCAGTCAATCGGGCTACGAGCAGTACTTC. Its translation: CASSQSGYEQYF.

This chain joins TRBV5-1 and TRBJ1-1, with D possibly being TRBD1 (5 bases). Germline-derived CDR1 and CDR2 are SGHRS and YFSETQ. The germline V and J ends were trimmed by 8 bases and 8 bases, with 16 bases remaining between them. There are 12 residues in the CDR3. CDR3 loop: CASRGGDYEAFF. As DNA, the CDR3 is TGCGCCAGTCGCGGGGGGGACTACGAAGCTTTCTTT.

The V call is TRBV19, the J call TRBJ2-1; TRBD2 agrees at 8 bases. Unmatched junction bases numbered 8, after V lost 1 base and J lost 9 bases. Germline CDR1 LNHDA, CDR2 SQIVND (reference sequence). This CDR3 comprises 15 residues. The DNA for the CDR3 is TGTGCCAGTAGTATAGTTCTAGCGGGTCGTTTTGAGCAGTTCTTC. Residues: CASSIVLAGRFEQFF.

V gene TRBV18 combines with J gene TRBJ1-1; D is possibly TRBD1 (6 bases). The CDR3 sequence is 14 residues long. The germline V gene encodes CDR1 KGHSH and CDR2 LQKENI. V lost 2 bases and J lost 5, with 12 bases in between. For the CDR3, the DNA is TGTGCCAGCTCACCAGGGACAATTTTTACTGAAGCTTTCTTT. Residues: CASSPGTIFTEAFF.

The chain links TRBV29-1 to TRBJ2-5; maybe TRBD2 (6 bases). The V and J ends lost 3 bases and 7 bases respectively, with 15 bases between them. Germline V gene sequence: CDR1 SQVTM, CDR2 ANQGSEA. CDR3 length: 13 amino acids. CDR3 in DNA: TGCAGCGTTGACTGGGGAGGCACCCTGACCCAGTACTTC. It specifies CSVDWGGTLTQYF.

This clone was recorded only once. The rearrangement joins TRBV28 to TRBJ1-5; 10 bases are shared with TRBD1. Germline CDR1 and CDR2: MDHEN and SYDVKM. The CDR3 is 15 residues long. Unmatched junction bases numbered 7, after V lost 4 bases and J lost 7 bases. The CDR3 loop is CASSSGQGNWQPQHF. The DNA of the CDR3 is TGTGCCAGCAGTTCGGGACAGGGGAATTGGCAGCCCCAGCATTTT. The variable domain in full, completed from reference TRBV28 and TRBJ1-5, reads DVKVTQSSRYLVKRTGEKVFLECVQDMDHENMFWYRQDPGLGLRLIYFSYDVKMKEKGDIPEGYSVSREKKERFSLILESASTNQTSMYLCASSSGQGNWQPQHFGDGTRLSIL.

This clone was observed a handful of times. The chain uses TRBV5-1 and TRBJ2-5, with 13 bases aligning to TRBD2. The CDR3 runs 19 residues. CDR1 SGHRS and CDR2 YFSETQ come from the germline V gene. V was pared by 2 bases and J by 1 base, with 11 bases of the junction left unmatched. In DNA form, the CDR3 reads TGCGCCAGCAGCTTTCCCGGGACTAGCGGGAAGCAACCCCAAGAGACCCAGTACTTC. It is translated as CASSFPGTSGKQPQETQYF.

The genes are TRBV28 and TRBJ2-6; perhaps TRBD1 as D (6 bases). Germline V gene sequence: CDR1 MDHEN, CDR2 SYDVKM. Trimming left V 2 bases short and J 0 bases short, with 14 bases between. The CDR3 runs 18 residues. CDR3 nucleotide sequence: TGTGCCAGCAGTTTAGCCCAGGGGAGTTACTCTGGGGCCAACGTCCTGACTTTC. It specifies CASSLAQGSYSGANVLTF.

This clone has just one count. The J gene is TRBJ2-5, the V gene TRBV15; D is unclear. The CDR3 extends over 11 amino acids. Germline assignment: CDR1 LNHNV and CDR2 YYDKDF (reference sequence). Trimming took off 2 bases at V and 2 bases at J, with 0 bases between the two ends. The CDR3 region is CATSRQETQYF. Written as DNA, the CDR3 is TGTGCCACCAGCAGACAAGAGACCCAGTACTTC.

This clone has just a few counts. The chain joins TRBV7-9 to TRBJ1-1; possibly TRBD1 for D (5 bases). V was cut by 0 bases and J by 6 bases, with 14 bases left in between. The CDR3 has 15 amino acids. CDR1 and CDR2 from the germline V gene are SEHNR and FQNEAQ (reference sequence). CDR3 residues: CASSLARSGAAEAFF. For the CDR3, the DNA is TGTGCCAGCAGCTTAGCGAGGTCCGGGGCCGCTGAAGCTTTCTTT.

V and J are TRBV4-1 and TRBJ1-1; D not certain. Germline CDR1 MGHRA, CDR2 YSYEKL. V lost 0 bases and J lost 2, with 7 bases in between. This CDR3 spans 14 amino acids. CDR3 sequence reads: CASSQEVANTEAFF. The CDR3 nucleotides read TGCGCCAGCAGCCAAGAGGTAGCTAACACTGAAGCTTTCTTT.

The CDR3 loop is CASSPGGEAQYF. CDR3 coding DNA: TGTGCCAGCAGCCCGGGGGGAGAAGCCCAGTACTTC. The gene calls are TRBV11-2 and TRBJ2-5; 7 bases are shared with TRBD2. Trimming at V came to 5 bases and at J to 9 bases, leaving 6 bases not matched to a gene. The CDR3 has 12 residues. Germline values: CDR1 SGHAT, CDR2 FQNNGV.

The CDR3 bases are TGTGCCAGCAGCTTAGAATGGCAGGGGAGGGGTGGCTACACCTTC. Protein product: CASSLEWQGRGGYTF. The rearrangement joins TRBV7-2 to TRBJ1-2; D perhaps matches TRBD1 (6 bases). CDR3 length: 15 residues. From germline, CDR1 is SGHTA and CDR2 FQGNSA. Trimming took off 1 base at V and 7 bases at J, with 16 bases between the two ends.

The chain uses TRBV5-1 and TRBJ2-1; TRBD2 aligns across 8 bases. Looked up from germline, CDR1 is SGHRS and CDR2 is YFSETQ. CDR3 length: 14 amino acids. The J segment lost 9 bases and the V segment lost 4 bases, leaving 9 bases of the junction unmatched. In nucleotides, the CDR3 is TGCGCCAGCAGCCCTATGACTAGCGCCGGTGAGCAGTTCTTC. Translated, it gives CASSPMTSAGEQFF. The full variable domain, its missing parts supplied by reference TRBV5-1 and TRBJ2-1, is KAGVTQTPRYLIKTRGQQVTLSCSPISGHRSVSWYQQTPGQGLQFLFEYFSETQRNKGNFPGRFSGRQFSNSRSEMNVSTLELGDSALYLCASSPMTSAGEQFFGPGTRLTVL.

V and J are TRBV7-9 and TRBJ2-7; possible D gene TRBD1, 6 bases. The CDR3 covers 12 residues. Germline CDR1 SEHNR, CDR2 FQNEAQ (reference sequence). V was shortened by 1 base and J by 9 bases, with 10 bases between the two germline ends. The CDR3 sequence: CASSLEIGGQYF. The DNA of the CDR3 is TGTGCCAGCAGCTTAGAAATAGGGGGGCAGTACTTC.

The rearrangement uses TRBV10-1 and TRBJ1-4, with no clear D. Trimming stripped 9 bases from V and 5 bases from J, with 10 bases between. Germline lookup yields CDR1 WNHNN and CDR2 SYGVQD (reference sequence). CDR3 length: 12 amino acids. CDR3 nucleotide sequence: TGCGCCAGGTTATCGGACAATGAAAAACTGTTTTTT. This encodes CARLSDNEKLFF.

The chain couples TRBV2 to TRBJ1-3, with TRBD1 identical over 7 bases. Germline lookup yields CDR1 SNHLY and CDR2 FYNNEI. Trimming took 6 bases from V and 2 from J; bases not matched to a gene: 4. This CDR3 is 14 amino acids long. This chain's CDR3 is CASSAGQTGNTIYF. DNA for the CDR3: TGTGCCAGCAGCGCGGGACAGACTGGAAACACCATATATTTT.

The V call is TRBV19, the J call TRBJ1-1; no clear D. The CDR3 covers 13 residues. The germline V gene encodes CDR1 LNHDA and CDR2 SQIVND (reference sequence). Between the trimmed V and J ends, which lost 2 bases and 1 base, there was a span of 5 bases. The CDR3 sequence is CASSIRKNTEAFF. CDR3 in DNA: TGTGCCAGTAGTATACGCAAGAACACTGAAGCTTTCTTT.

Here the CDR3 DNA reads TGTGCCAGCAGCGTAGCTGGACTAGCGGCGAATGAGCAGTTCTTC. Amino acids: CASSVAGLAANEQFF. The chain joins TRBV9 to TRBJ2-1; 10 bases agree with TRBD2. From germline, CDR1 is SGDLS and CDR2 YYNGEE. The trim removed 0 bases at V and 7 bases at J, leaving 4 bases unmatched. There are 15 residues in the CDR3.

The rearrangement links TRBV6-6 to TRBJ2-1; TRBD2 matches 9 bases. The CDR3 consists of 15 residues. Trimming cost V 5 bases and J 2 bases; bases outside gene matches: 4. In germline, CDR1 is MNHNY, CDR2 SVGAGI (reference sequence). This CDR3 reads CASSRPSGAYNEQFF. Here the CDR3 DNA reads TGTGCCAGCAGTCGACCTAGCGGGGCCTACAATGAGCAGTTCTTC.

The chain carries TRBV11-1 and TRBJ2-7; the D gene is possibly TRBD2 (6 bases). CDR1 and CDR2 from the germline V gene are SGHAT and FQDESV (reference sequence). This CDR3 has 15 residues. The ends were cut back, 0 bases at V and 2 bases at J, with 11 bases in the middle. Written as DNA, the CDR3 is TGTGCCAGCAGCTTAGCCGGGGGTCTCGCCTACGAGCAGTACTTC. The encoded protein is CASSLAGGLAYEQYF.

The V gene is TRBV28, the J gene TRBJ2-4; D unresolved. CDR1 is MDHEN, CDR2 SYDVKM, per germline. Trimming took 3 bases from V and 8 from J, leaving 11 bases between them. The CDR3 spans 13 residues. The CDR3 DNA follows: TGTGCCAGCAGTTTCGGGTATGGAGACATTCAGTACTTC. Protein product: CASSFGYGDIQYF.

This rearrangement joins TRBV19 to TRBJ2-1, with unresolved D. Looked up from germline, CDR1 is LNHDA and CDR2 is SQIVND (reference sequence). This CDR3 is 11 amino acids long. Trimming took 4 bases from V and 11 from J, leaving 9 bases between them. In DNA form, the CDR3 reads TGTGCCAGTAGTACCCATGCGAAGCAGTTCTTC. As protein: CASSTHAKQFF.